The clone carrying this TCR beta chain was observed a few times. The CDR3 sequence is 16 residues long. CDR1 is SGHAT and CDR2 is FQDESV in the germline V gene (reference sequence). V was shortened by 3 bases and J by 4 bases, with 17 bases between the two germline ends. This specimen belongs to a study of identical twins. One entry per CDR3 protein, called by TCRdb with MiXCR from the 5' RACE reads. The profile shows about 470,000 distinct CDR3 sequences, 24% of them singletons. Separately, the same data were catalogued under a study of T cells expressing NK-cell markers. From that paper: In sorted CD3+CD56+NKG2C+, CD3+CD56+NKG2C- and CD3+CD56-NKG2C+ T cells, TCR beta repertoires were obtained. The sequencing cohort of eight donors included seven HCMV-seropositive individuals and one seronegative individual.

The receptor's source is a woman between 18 and 29 years old in good health. The specimen was CD4+ T cells sorted from blood. The V gene is TRBV11-1, the J gene TRBJ2-3, with a tentative D call TRBD2 (7 bases). Written as DNA, the CDR3 is TGTGCCAGCAGCTTGGGGGCTGGACTAGTCCCAGATACGCAGTATTTT. It translates to CASSLGAGLVPDTQYF.